This entry lists 17 T cell receptor beta chains sequenced from one sample in a study of patients and donors after allogeneic stem cell transplantation (dated by TCRdb to the early 2020s). Libraries were made using RT-PCR. Data came from a NextSeq 550. The public sequencing data were trimmed at Q25 with fastp and processed into clonotypes with MiXCR by TCRdb, which kept only in-frame beta chains. Rows matching on CDR3 protein sequence are summarized as one entry with the most common DNA and genes. This sample comprises tens of thousands of distinct CDR3 sequences, around 5% of them detected only once. 2.6% of the sample is in the top ten clones. The sample taken for sequencing was blood, either unsorted or a sorted T cell fraction (not recorded which). Every receptor here comes from a human donor who was either an allogeneic HSCT recipient or a stem cell or donor lymphocyte infusion donor (not recorded which). It is not recorded whose cells these are; they may come from a transplant donor.

This clonotype has only a few counts. The chain uses TRBV12-3 or TRBV12-4 and TRBJ2-1; D may be TRBD1 (5 bases). The germline V and J ends were trimmed by 4 bases and 7 bases, with 11 bases remaining between them. This CDR3 has 13 residues. The CDR3 sequence: CASSSGRGNEQFF. In nucleotides, the CDR3 is TGTGCCAGCAGTTCTGGTAGGGGTAATGAGCAGTTCTTC.

This clonotype has a count of ten or more. This chain uses TRBV2 with TRBJ2-3; D unclear. The CDR3 has 15 amino acids. V lost 2 bases to trimming and J lost 0 bases, with 9 bases between them. Germline V gene data show CDR1 as SNHLY and CDR2 as FYNNEI. DNA of the CDR3: TGTGCCAGCAGTGAACAAGCGACTAGCACAGATACGCAGTATTTT. This gives the protein CASSEQATSTDTQYF. Using reference TRBV2 and TRBJ2-3 for the parts outside the CDR3, the full variable domain is EPEVTQTPSHQVTQMGQEVILRCVPISNHLYFYWYRQILGQKVEFLVSFYNNEISEKSEIFDDQFSVERPDGSNFTLKIRSTKLEDSAMYFCASSEQATSTDTQYFGPGTRLTVL.

This clonotype was seen many times. V and J are TRBV9 and TRBJ1-4, with 7 bases fitting TRBD1. Per the germline V gene, CDR1 is SGDLS and CDR2 is YYNGEE. V trimming: 3 bases; J trimming: 3 bases; junction bases outside the gene matches: 5. The CDR3 spans 15 residues. The CDR3: CASSDSQGANEKLFF. In nucleotides, the CDR3 is TGTGCCAGCAGCGACAGCCAGGGGGCTAATGAAAAACTGTTTTTT.

This clonotype was detected ten times or more. The V gene is TRBV11-1, the J gene TRBJ2-1; no clear D gene. V was cut by 0 bases and J by 6 bases, with 9 bases left in between. CDR1 and CDR2 from the germline V gene are SGHAT and FQDESV (reference sequence). The CDR3 runs to 14 residues. The CDR3 is CASSLAGAPNEQFF. The CDR3 DNA is TGTGCCAGCAGCTTAGCGGGCGCTCCCAATGAGCAGTTCTTC. Combining the CDR3 with reference TRBV11-1 and TRBJ2-1 gives the whole variable domain EAEVAQSPRYKITEKSQAVAFWCDPISGHATLYWYRQILGQGPELLVQFQDESVVDDSQLPKDRFSAERLKGVDSTLKIQPAELGDSAMYLCASSLAGAPNEQFFGPGTRLTVL.

This clonotype showed up just a few times. V usage is TRBV12-3 or TRBV12-4 and J usage is TRBJ1-5, with D maybe TRBD1 (6 bases). This CDR3 is built from 14 residues. V lost 5 bases and J lost 4, with 12 bases in between. This CDR3 reads CASSNPGDNQPQHF. CDR3 in DNA: TGTGCCAGCAGTAACCCAGGGGATAATCAGCCCCAGCATTTT.

This clonotype has more than one count but fewer than ten. The chain couples TRBV6-1 to TRBJ2-7, with 11 bases identical to TRBD1. CDR1 and CDR2 (germline): MNHNS, SASEGT. The CDR3 is made up of 15 amino acids. V lost 6 bases, J lost 5 bases, and 9 bases stayed unmatched. The CDR3 here is CASRPRGQGANEQYF. In DNA, the CDR3 is TGTGCCAGCAGACCCAGAGGACAGGGGGCCAACGAGCAGTACTTC.

This clonotype was counted at least ten times. The chain couples TRBV6-1 to TRBJ2-5; 7 positions agree with TRBD1. The V gene end was trimmed by 8 bases and the J gene end by 5 bases; junction bases not matched to a gene: 17. The CDR3 runs 16 residues. The germline V gene encodes CDR1 MNHNS and CDR2 SASEGT. The CDR3 DNA reads as TGTGCCAGCGCACAAACCCCTGGGACAGCCAGGGAGACCCAGTACTTC. This sequence encodes CASAQTPGTARETQYF.

This clonotype showed up many times. J is TRBJ2-1 and V is TRBV2; 12 nucleotides agree with TRBD2. The CDR3 consists of 15 residues. J was trimmed by 7 bases and V by 6 bases; bases with no gene match: 7. Germline values: CDR1 SNHLY, CDR2 FYNNEI. CDR3 in DNA: TGTGCCAGCAGCAAACTAGCGGGGGGCGGGAATGAGCAGTTCTTC. Protein sequence: CASSKLAGGGNEQFF.

The chain is built from TRBV2 and TRBJ2-7; no clear D. Trimming removed 6 bases at V and 3 bases at J, with 9 bases between. The CDR3 is 12 residues long. CDR1 is SNHLY and CDR2 is FYNNEI in the germline V gene. The CDR3 nucleotides are TGTGCCAGCAGGGCGTCAGACTACGAGCAGTACTTC. This translates into CASRASDYEQYF.

This clonotype was found a few times. This chain joins TRBV7-2 and TRBJ1-1; no definite D call. The germline V gene has CDR1 SGHTA and CDR2 FQGNSA. This CDR3 is built from 13 residues. Trimming pared 0 bases from V and 4 bases from J, leaving 6 bases between. The CDR3 is CASSLAAGTEAFF. The CDR3 DNA sequence: TGTGCCAGCAGCTTAGCCGCGGGCACTGAAGCTTTCTTT. The variable domain in full, completed from reference TRBV7-2 and TRBJ1-1, reads GAGVSQSPSNKVTEKGKDVELRCDPISGHTALYWYRQSLGQGLEFLIYFQGNSAPDKSGLPSDRFSAERTGGSVSTLTIQRTQQEDSAVYLCASSLAAGTEAFFGQGTRLTVV.

The chain recombines TRBV15 with TRBJ2-7; no definite D call. The CDR3 loop spans 15 amino acids. Trimming took off 0 bases at V and 5 bases at J, with 14 bases between the two ends. Germline assignment: CDR1 LNHNV and CDR2 YYDKDF (reference sequence). The CDR3 here is CATSRDRILVNEQYF. The CDR3 DNA follows: TGTGCCACCAGCAGAGATCGGATATTAGTGAACGAGCAGTACTTC.

This clonotype has a count of ten or more. The rearrangement joins TRBV5-1 to TRBJ2-5, with a possible D match to TRBD2 (5 bases). Looked up from germline, CDR1 is SGHRS and CDR2 is YFSETQ. V was clipped by 1 base and J by 1 base, with 14 bases between them. The CDR3 covers 16 residues. The CDR3 DNA follows: TGCGCCAGCAGCTTGTTAGCTAGCAGAATCCAAGAGACCCAGTACTTC. Translating gives CASSLLASRIQETQYF. Full variable domain (rest looked up from reference TRBV5-1 and TRBJ2-5): KAGVTQTPRYLIKTRGQQVTLSCSPISGHRSVSWYQQTPGQGLQFLFEYFSETQRNKGNFPGRFSGRQFSNSRSEMNVSTLELGDSALYLCASSLLASRIQETQYFGPGTRLLVL.

The V call is TRBV15, the J call TRBJ2-3; the D is unclear. The CDR3 is made up of 15 amino acids. CDR1 LNHNV and CDR2 YYDKDF come from the germline V gene (reference sequence). V was shortened by 1 base and J by 0 bases, with 8 bases between the two germline ends. The CDR3 nucleotides are TGTGCCACCAGCAGAGTCCCCGCTAGCACAGATACGCAGTATTTT. Encoded protein: CATSRVPASTDTQYF.

In this sample, this clonotype turned up many times. The genes are TRBV12-3 or TRBV12-4 and TRBJ1-2; no firm D call. The CDR3 contains 14 residues. V lost 2 bases and J lost 7, with 14 bases in between. CDR3 in DNA: TGTGCCAGCAGTTTACGACACATACGAGGTGGCTACACCTTC. Its protein product is CASSLRHIRGGYTF.

This clonotype was seen many times. The rearrangement uses TRBV28 and TRBJ1-5; 8 bases match TRBD1. CDR3 length: 15 amino acids. CDR1 is MDHEN, CDR2 SYDVKM, per germline. The trim removed 6 bases at V and 2 bases at J, leaving 6 bases unmatched. CDR3 sequence reads: CASSTVGQGNQPQHF. The CDR3 DNA reads TGTGCCAGCAGCACGGTGGGACAGGGCAATCAGCCCCAGCATTTT.

Ten or more counts support this clonotype. The chain uses TRBV6-2 or TRBV6-3 and TRBJ2-2; possibly TRBD1 for D (6 bases). Germline loops: CDR1 MNHEY, CDR2 SVGEGT. Trimming cost V 4 bases and J 3 bases, with 21 bases left between them. This CDR3 has 18 residues. The CDR3 coding sequence is TGTGCCAGCAGTTCCCCCCGGTGGAAGGGGGTTGACACCGGGGAGCTGTTTTTT. It translates to CASSSPRWKGVDTGELFF.

This clonotype was detected ten times or more. The chain is built from TRBV7-2 and TRBJ2-2; a possible D gene is TRBD1 (5 bases). Germline loops: CDR1 SGHTA, CDR2 FQGNSA. With 1 base removed from V and 6 bases from J, the gap between germline ends came to 12 bases. The CDR3 is 15 amino acids. The CDR3 coding sequence is TGTGCCAGCAGCTTAGAAGGGCCCAGGGCCGGGGAGCTGTTTTTT. Residues: CASSLEGPRAGELFF.